A selection of T cell receptor beta chains follows, all from one sample in a study of shared clonotypes between healthy human individuals. The protocol was immunoSEQ multiplex PCR, while the TCRdb copy is restricted to in-frame clones and leaves out a portion. The profile shows tens of thousands of clones, 62% of them singletons. The sequenced material came from memory CD8+ T cells sorted from blood. Receptors originate from a man aged 25-45 years in good health. The CDR3 runs from the conserved cysteine through the conserved F or W. A D gene is named only where the DNA matches it firmly. Clone sizes are given selectively: once, few, many, or a class where the clone is expanded.

V	J	size	D	CDR3	DNA
TRBV7-2	TRBJ2-2	-	-	CASSLEVVTGELFF	TGTGCCAGCAGCTTGGAGGTCGTGACCGGGGAGCTGTTTTTT
TRBV5-6	TRBJ2-7	-	-	CASSITGSSYEQYF	TGTGCCAGCAGCATAACAGGGAGCTCCTACGAGCAGTACTTC
TRBV7-2	TRBJ2-1	-	TRBD2	CASSLGLAGLSSYNEQFF	TGTGCCAGCAGCTTAGGACTAGCGGGGTTAAGCTCCTACAATGAGCAGTTCTTC
TRBV6-6	TRBJ1-5	once	-	CASREGNQPQHF	TGTGCCAGCAGGGAGGGGAATCAGCCCCAGCATTTT
TRBV5-4	TRBJ2-5	few	-	CASSSLRGGETQYF	TGTGCCAGCAGCTCTCTCCGTGGGGGAGAGACCCAGTACTTC
TRBV19	TRBJ2-7	-	-	CASSITDNPYEQYF	TGTGCCAGTAGTATAACAGATAATCCCTACGAGCAGTACTTC
TRBV10-2	TRBJ1-2	-	-	CASSDFWGYRDGYYGYTF	TGCGCCAGCAGTGATTTTTGGGGGTACAGGGATGGGTACTATGGCTACACCTTC
TRBV6-1	TRBJ2-7	few	-	CASSELGNTYEQYF	TGTGCCAGCAGTGAATTGGGCAACACCTACGAGCAGTACTTC
TRBV7-9	TRBJ2-1	-	TRBD2	CASSWTSGRALAGYNEQFF	TGTGCCAGCAGCTGGACTAGCGGGAGGGCCCTCGCTGGATACAATGAGCAGTTCTTC
TRBV11-2	TRBJ2-1	few	-	CASSLRVNEQFF	TGTGCCAGCAGCTTACGTGTCAATGAGCAGTTCTTC
TRBV9	TRBJ2-7	-	-	CASSVSGESYEQYF	TGTGCCAGCAGCGTGTCAGGGGAATCCTACGAGCAGTACTTC
TRBV6-5	TRBJ2-7	many	-	CASSSITGSEQYF	TGTGCCAGCAGTAGTATCACAGGGAGCGAGCAGTACTTC
TRBV5-1	TRBJ1-2	many	TRBD1	CASSGGQGSYGYTF	TGCGCCAGCAGCGGGGGACAGGGCTCCTATGGCTACACCTTC
TRBV5-1	TRBJ2-3	-	-	CASSLERGSTDTQYF	TGCGCCAGCAGCTTGGAGCGCGGGAGCACAGATACGCAGTATTTT
TRBV25-1	TRBJ2-7	once	TRBD2	CASSPPGTSGKYEQYF	TGTGCCAGCAGTCCACCTGGGACTAGCGGGAAGTACGAGCAGTACTTC
TRBV11-2	TRBJ2-7	few	TRBD2	CASSLTSGSYEQYF	TGTGCCAGCAGCCTGACTAGCGGGAGCTACGAGCAGTACTTC
TRBV5-1	TRBJ2-2	-	TRBD2	CASSLFTAGAGELFF	TGCGCCAGCAGCTTGTTCACAGCGGGAGCCGGGGAGCTGTTTTTT